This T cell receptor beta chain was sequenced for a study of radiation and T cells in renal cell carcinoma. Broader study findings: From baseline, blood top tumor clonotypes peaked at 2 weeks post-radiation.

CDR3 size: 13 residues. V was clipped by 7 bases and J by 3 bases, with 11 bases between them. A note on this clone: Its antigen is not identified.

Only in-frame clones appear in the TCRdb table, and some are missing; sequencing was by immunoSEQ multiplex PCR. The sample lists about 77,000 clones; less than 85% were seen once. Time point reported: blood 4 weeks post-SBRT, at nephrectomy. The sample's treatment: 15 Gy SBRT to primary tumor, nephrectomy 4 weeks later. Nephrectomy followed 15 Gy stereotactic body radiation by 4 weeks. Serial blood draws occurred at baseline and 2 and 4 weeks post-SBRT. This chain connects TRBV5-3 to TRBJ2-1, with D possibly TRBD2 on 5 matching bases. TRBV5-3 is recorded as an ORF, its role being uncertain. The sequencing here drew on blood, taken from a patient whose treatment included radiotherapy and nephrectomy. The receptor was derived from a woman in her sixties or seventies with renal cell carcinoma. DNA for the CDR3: TGTGCCAGATTCGGCCGGGGCTACAATGAGCAGTTCTTC. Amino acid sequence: CARFGRGYNEQFF.